A single sample is the source of the 4 T cell receptor beta chains below, sequenced in a study of blood T cell repertoires in COVID-19. Repertoires were generated with immunoSEQ multiplex PCR, while TCRdb's copy carries only in-frame clones and drops some. The top ten hold around 9.4% of the sample, which has approximately 68,000 clones, roughly three quarters seen once. The specimen sequenced was peripheral blood. The receptors derive from a woman between 45 and 65 years old with acute or convalescent COVID-19.

This rearrangement joins TRBV7-9 to TRBJ2-7; TRBD2 is a possible D gene (6 bases). Germline V gene lookup returns CDR1 SEHNR and CDR2 FQNEAQ (reference sequence). With 5 bases removed from V and 1 base from J, the gap between germline ends came to 18 bases. This CDR3 has 16 residues. Here the CDR3 reads CASSADYSGRSYEQYF. The CDR3 nucleotides read TGTGCCAGCAGCGCGGACTACTCTGGCCGTTCCTACGAGCAGTACTTC.

This clone appeared once. This chain joins TRBV7-8 and TRBJ2-1, with 9 bases identical to TRBD1. This CDR3 contains 15 residues. Losses at the gene ends were 10 bases for V and 3 bases for J; bases not matched to a gene: 10. From germline, CDR1 is SGHVS and CDR2 FQNEAQ. The CDR3 loop is CATSFGTGNYNEQFF. DNA for the CDR3: TGTGCCACCTCCTTCGGGACAGGGAACTACAATGAGCAGTTCTTC.

The V call is TRBV7-9, the J call TRBJ2-3; 10 bases match TRBD2. Germline V gene data show CDR1 as SEHNR and CDR2 as FQNEAQ (reference sequence). V was clipped by 0 bases and J by 0 bases; unmatched bases: 3. The CDR3 loop spans 17 amino acids. Written as DNA, the CDR3 is TGTGCCAGCAGCTTAGCCCGGACTAGCGGTAGCACAGATACGCAGTATTTT. Translation: CASSLARTSGSTDTQYF.

This chain connects TRBV24-1 to TRBJ2-1, with 14 bases that match TRBD2. The CDR3 length is 17 residues. V dropped 3 bases and J dropped 7; count of bases not matched to a gene: 7. Germline loops: CDR1 KGHDR, CDR2 SFDVKD. Written as DNA, the CDR3 is TGTGCCACCAGTGATCCGGGACTAGCGGGAGTTGGTAATGAGCAGTTCTTC. Its protein is CATSDPGLAGVGNEQFF.